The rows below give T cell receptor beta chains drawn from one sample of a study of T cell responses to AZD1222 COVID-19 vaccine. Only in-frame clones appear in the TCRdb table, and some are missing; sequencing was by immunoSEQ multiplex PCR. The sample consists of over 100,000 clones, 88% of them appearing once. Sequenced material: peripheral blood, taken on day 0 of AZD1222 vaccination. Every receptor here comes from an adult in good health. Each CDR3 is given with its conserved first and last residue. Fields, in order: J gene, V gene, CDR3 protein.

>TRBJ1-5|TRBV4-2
CASSQEVKGSWGQPQHF
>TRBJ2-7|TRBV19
CASSGLPYEQYF
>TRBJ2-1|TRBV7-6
CASSLEHRGSYNEQFF
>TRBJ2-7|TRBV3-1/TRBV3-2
CASSHERLAGPYEQYF
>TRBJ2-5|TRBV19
CASSRGMWTSGRPTWGETQYF
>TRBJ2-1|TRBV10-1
CASSESGLAGTAGRFF
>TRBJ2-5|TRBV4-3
CASSQEGAGLQETQYF
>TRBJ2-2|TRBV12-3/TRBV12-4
CASSGLNTGELFF
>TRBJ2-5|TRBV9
CASSVASGRGETQYF
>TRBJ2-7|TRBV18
CASRTGPSSYEQYF
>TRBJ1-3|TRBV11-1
CASSGIAGSGNTIYF
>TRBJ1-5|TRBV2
CASSGGRPGQPQHF
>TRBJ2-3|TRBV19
CASSRTSGRGTDTQYF
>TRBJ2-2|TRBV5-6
CASSFLSGVTGELFF
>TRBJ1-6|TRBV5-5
CASSGTGGANYNSPLHF
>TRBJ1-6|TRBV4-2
CASSQGLPRSMGSPLHF
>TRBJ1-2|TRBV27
CASSLRQGTNYGYTF
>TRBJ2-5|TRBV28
CASSREGKETQYF
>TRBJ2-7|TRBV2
CASRGRSEQYF
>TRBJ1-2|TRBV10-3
CAIGTGIGKDGYTF
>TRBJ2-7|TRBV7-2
CASSLASNRYYEQYF
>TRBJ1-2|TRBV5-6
CASSLGGWTGHNYGYTF
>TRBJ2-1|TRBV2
CASRNTGNEQFF
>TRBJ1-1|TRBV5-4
CASSSLQQVMNTEAFF
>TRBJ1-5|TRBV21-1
CASRHEWPDSQPQHF
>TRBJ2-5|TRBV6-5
CASSYSVLGETGTSYF
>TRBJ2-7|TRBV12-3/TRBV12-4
CASSFGGSYEQYF
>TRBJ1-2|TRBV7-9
CASSVHGYTF
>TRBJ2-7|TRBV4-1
CASSQTGTALSYEQYF
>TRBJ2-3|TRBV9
CASSDPHYGADTQYF
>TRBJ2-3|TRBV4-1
CASSRSGGVTDTQYF
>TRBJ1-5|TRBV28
CASRTTGSYQPQHF
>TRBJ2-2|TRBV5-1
CASSLARTGGTGELFF
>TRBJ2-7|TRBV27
CASSTLLLPDEQYF
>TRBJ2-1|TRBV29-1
CSVGQGTYNEQFF
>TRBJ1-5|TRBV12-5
CASGLSDRGSNQPQHF
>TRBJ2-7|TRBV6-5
CASSPKGSEQYF
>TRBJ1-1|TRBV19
CASTLATEAFF
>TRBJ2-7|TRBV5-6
CASSILAGGSWRSSYEQYF
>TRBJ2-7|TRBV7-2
CASSVQVPSEQYF
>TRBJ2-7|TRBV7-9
CAIQPLGPKISYEQYF
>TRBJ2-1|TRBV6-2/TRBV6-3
CASSRTSGNEQFF
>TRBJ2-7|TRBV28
CASSPGTGDFYEQYF
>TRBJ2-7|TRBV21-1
CASSSRELYEQYF
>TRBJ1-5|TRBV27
CASRGHNGNQPQHF
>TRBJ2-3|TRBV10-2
CASIENSGTQYF
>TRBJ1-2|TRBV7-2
CASRLTPVREDGYTF
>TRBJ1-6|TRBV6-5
CASNRQGHQKSPLHF
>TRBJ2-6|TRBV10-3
CAEVRGSGANVLTF
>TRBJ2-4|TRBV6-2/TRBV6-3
CASSPGTSGSENIQYF